This T cell receptor (beta chain) emerged from a study of CD8 T cells in ankylosing spondylitis. Study results and limitations: It appeared that ankylosing spondylitis blood was characterized by a TCR beta motif of several highly homologous variants. The authors reported significant enrichment of disease-linked clones in matched ankylosing spondylitis synovial fluid.

Germline loops: CDR1 DFQATT, CDR2 SNEGSKA (reference sequence). With 6 bases clipped from V and 5 bases from J, the junction kept 8 bases outside the gene matches. The CDR3 covers 15 residues. Construction of TCR beta libraries was performed using quantitative 5'-RACE with molecular barcodes. In TCRdb, the 5' RACE reads were re-called with MiXCR into one record per CDR3 protein. The sample records a few hundred thousand distinct CDR3 sequences, approximately 20% being singletons. In regard to this clonotype: Its target is not known.

The sequencing sample was made of blood, either unsorted or a sorted T cell fraction (not recorded which). The clonotype originates from a male donor with ankylosing spondylitis. The chain joins TRBV20-1 to TRBJ2-1; 12 bases match TRBD2. CDR3 coding DNA: TGCAGTGCCGGGCCCGGACTAGCGGGACACAATGAGCAGTTCTTC. Its protein is CSAGPGLAGHNEQFF.